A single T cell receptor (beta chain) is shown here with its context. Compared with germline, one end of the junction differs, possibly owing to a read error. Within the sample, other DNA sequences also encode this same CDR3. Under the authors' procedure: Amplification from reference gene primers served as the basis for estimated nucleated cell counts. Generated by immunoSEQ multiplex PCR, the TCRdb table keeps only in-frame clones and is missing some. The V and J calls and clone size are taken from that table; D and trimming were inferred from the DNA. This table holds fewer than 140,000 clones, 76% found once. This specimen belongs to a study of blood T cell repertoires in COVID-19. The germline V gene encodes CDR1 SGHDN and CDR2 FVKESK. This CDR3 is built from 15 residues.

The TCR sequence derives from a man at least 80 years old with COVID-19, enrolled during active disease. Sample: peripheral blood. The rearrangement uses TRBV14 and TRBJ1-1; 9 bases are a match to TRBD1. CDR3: CASSQWTGVGTEAFF. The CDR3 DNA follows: TGCGCCAGCAGCCAGTGGACAGGGGTTGGCACTGAAGCTTTCTTT.